This paragraph covers one TCR beta chain sequence. This specimen belongs to a study of siplizumab effects on memory and regulatory T cells. The germline V gene encodes CDR1 SEHNR and CDR2 FQNEAQ (reference sequence). With V trimmed by 5 bases and J by 3 bases, 13 bases remained unmatched. There are 16 residues in the CDR3. Approximately 10^5 TCR templates were assayed per sample. Using immunoSEQ multiplex PCR, the repertoire was profiled, and TCRdb retains in-frame clones only, with some absent. Of about 85,000 clones in the sample, 95% are singletons; the top ten hold 15% to 20%. V is TRBV7-9 and J is TRBJ2-7, with 7 bases aligning to TRBD1. The receptor comes from a human donor in good health. Specimen: CD8+ T cells sorted from blood. CDR3 amino acids: CASSPQTRDRYYEQYF. As DNA, the CDR3 is TGTGCCAGCAGCCCGCAAACCCGGGACAGATACTACGAGCAGTACTTC.